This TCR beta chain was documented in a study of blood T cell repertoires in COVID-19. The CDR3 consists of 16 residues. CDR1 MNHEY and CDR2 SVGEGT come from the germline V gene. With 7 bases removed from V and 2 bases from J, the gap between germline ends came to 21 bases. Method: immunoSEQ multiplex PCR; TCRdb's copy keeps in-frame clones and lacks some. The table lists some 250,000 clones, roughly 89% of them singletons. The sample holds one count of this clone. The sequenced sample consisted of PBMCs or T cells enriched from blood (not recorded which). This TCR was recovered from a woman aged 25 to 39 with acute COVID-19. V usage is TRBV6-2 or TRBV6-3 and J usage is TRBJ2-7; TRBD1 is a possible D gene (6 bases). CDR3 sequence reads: CASTPGGRDRAYEQYF. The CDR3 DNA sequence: TGTGCCAGCACCCCTGGGGGCCGGGACCGAGCCTACGAGCAGTACTTC.